This T cell receptor beta chain was captured by sequencing in a study of T cell changes during pregnancy in multiple sclerosis. Data came from immunoSEQ multiplex PCR; TCRdb stores just in-frame clones and leaves some out. The sample includes around 31,000 clones, 85% to 95% seen only once; the top ten take around 0.71%. This clone has only one observation. Deletions cut 3 bases from V and 1 base from J, with 10 bases between. CDR3 length equals 14 residues. Germline V CDR1 and CDR2: SGHRS, YFSETQ. This specimen was CD4+ T cells from peripheral blood mononuclear cells, taken in the first trimester of pregnancy. The rearrangement joins TRBV5-1 to TRBJ1-1, with D possibly being TRBD1 (6 bases). The sequence came from a female donor with multiple sclerosis, enrolled in a pregnancy study. CDR3 in DNA: TGCGCCAGCAGCTCGACAGGCCAGAACACTGAAGCTTTCTTT. Translated: CASSSTGQNTEAFF.